These 10 T cell receptor beta chains originate from one sample sequenced in a study of blood T cell repertoires in COVID-19. Clones were sequenced by immunoSEQ multiplex PCR, and TCRdb holds only the in-frame ones, with some missing. The sample carries roughly 100,000 clones, roughly 91% recorded once. Sequences were obtained from peripheral blood. The receptor source for this set is a human donor in a cohort sampled during active COVID-19.

This clone has only one observation. The V and J genes are TRBV6-6 and TRBJ1-2, with unresolved D. The CDR3 contains 13 residues. Germline values: CDR1 MNHNY, CDR2 SVGAGI (reference sequence). V was pared by 0 bases and J by 8 bases, with 10 bases between. The CDR3 DNA reads TGTGCCAGCAGTTACTCGATTGGCCGCGGCTACACCTTC. Residues: CASSYSIGRGYTF.

V and J are TRBV21-1 and TRBJ2-7; TRBD2, the table's D call, was not compared with the DNA. TRBV21-1 corresponds to a pseudogene. The CDR3 is 15 amino acids. The DNA for the CDR3 is TGTGCCAGCAGCAAATCCCGGGTCCTAGCGGGGGGGGAGTACTTC. This gives the protein CASSKSRVLAGGEYF.

The V gene is TRBV3-1 (or the pseudogene TRBV3-2), the J gene TRBJ1-1; no definite D call. The CDR3 length is 12 residues. CDR1 LGHDT and CDR2 YNNKEL come from the germline V gene (reference sequence). V was trimmed by 3 bases and J by 3 bases, leaving 5 bases between them. CDR3 in DNA: TGTGCCAGCAGCCAGAGGGACACTGAAGCTTTCTTT. The encoded protein is CASSQRDTEAFF.

This sequence joins TRBV7-8 and TRBJ2-7; TRBD1 agrees at 12 bases. Germline CDR1 reads SGHVS; CDR2 reads FQNEAQ. The CDR3 spans 16 residues. The junction had 8 bases not matched to a gene; V was cut back by 5 bases and J by 3 bases. Here the CDR3 reads CASSPRGTGGRYEQYF. DNA for the CDR3: TGTGCCAGCAGCCCCCGAGGGACAGGGGGCCGCTACGAGCAGTACTTC.

The chain recombines TRBV5-1 with TRBJ2-1; perhaps TRBD1 as D (6 bases). The CDR3 runs 14 residues. The V gene's germline CDR1 is SGHRS and CDR2 YFSETQ. With 1 base removed from V and 8 bases from J, the gap between germline ends came to 13 bases. CDR3 coding DNA: TGCGCCAGCAGCTTGACTTCAGGGGTCCATGAGCAGTTCTTC. Translation: CASSLTSGVHEQFF.

The rearrangement links TRBV5-4 to TRBJ1-1; 8 nucleotides line up with TRBD1. Germline-derived CDR1 and CDR2 are SGHNT and YYREEE (reference sequence). The CDR3 is 15 amino acids. Germline trimming cut 4 bases from V and 3 bases from J; bases unmatched to any gene: 8. The CDR3 protein is CASSSRDRSYTEAFF. DNA for the CDR3: TGTGCCAGCAGCAGTCGGGACAGGTCCTACACTGAAGCTTTCTTT.

The rearrangement links TRBV19 to TRBJ1-5; no reliable D call. The V and J ends lost 7 bases and 6 bases respectively, with 10 bases between them. CDR3 length: 12 residues. Germline values: CDR1 LNHDA, CDR2 SQIVND (reference sequence). The chain's CDR3 is CASTLGAQPQHF. In DNA, the CDR3 is TGTGCCAGTACGTTAGGAGCTCAGCCCCAGCATTTT.

V is TRBV6-4 and J is TRBJ1-5, with 7 bases matching TRBD1. Germline CDR1 is MRHNA and CDR2 is SNTAGT. With V trimmed by 8 bases and J by 5 bases, 9 bases remained unmatched. The CDR3 extends over 14 amino acids. The CDR3 bases are TGTGCCAGCTTGTACAGGGGACCTCATCAGCCCCAGCATTTT. Residues: CASLYRGPHQPQHF.

The rearrangement links TRBV12-3 or TRBV12-4 to TRBJ2-5, with D hard to call. This CDR3 region has 12 residues. V shed 5 bases and J shed 5 bases, with 9 bases lying between them. The CDR3 sequence is CASSKLTETQYF. CDR3 coding DNA: TGTGCCAGCAGTAAACTAACGGAGACCCAGTACTTC.

V and J are TRBV5-1 and TRBJ2-3, with D maybe TRBD1 (6 bases). Per germline, CDR1 SGHRS and CDR2 YFSETQ. CDR3 length: 16 residues. With 1 base removed from V and 3 bases from J, the gap between germline ends came to 15 bases. As DNA, the CDR3 is TGCGCCAGCAGCTTGACAGGGTCATCGGGGACAGATACGCAGTATTTT. Translated, it gives CASSLTGSSGTDTQYF.